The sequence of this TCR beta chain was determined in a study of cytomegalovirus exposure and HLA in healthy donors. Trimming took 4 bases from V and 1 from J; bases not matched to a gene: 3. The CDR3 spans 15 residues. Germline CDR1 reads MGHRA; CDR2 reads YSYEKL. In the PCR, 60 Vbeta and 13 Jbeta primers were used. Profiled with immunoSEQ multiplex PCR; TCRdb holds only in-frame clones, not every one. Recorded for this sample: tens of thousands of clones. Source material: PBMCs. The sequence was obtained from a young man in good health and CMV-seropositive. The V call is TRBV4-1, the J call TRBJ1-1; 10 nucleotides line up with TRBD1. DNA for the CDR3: TGCGCCAGCAGCCCAAGGACAGGGGGGAACACTGAAGCTTTCTTT. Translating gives CASSPRTGGNTEAFF.